This T cell receptor (beta chain) was observed in a study of CD8+CD57+ T cells in acquired aplastic anemia. Investigators profiled TCR beta VDJ and CDR3 from genomic DNA template. TCRdb independently ran MiXCR on the reads; one entry per CDR3 protein. The sample lists around 430,000 distinct CDR3 sequences, under 40% seen once, with around 0.82% in the top ten. Those patients picked for sequencing had displayed CD8+CD57+ cell expansion on flow cytometry. Receipt of therapy had not occurred in any patient by the time of blood sampling. This clonotype was found many times. Antigen unknown. The CDR3 totals 15 residues. Germline V gene data show CDR1 as MGHDK and CDR2 as SYGVNS. The trim removed 6 bases at V and 0 bases at J, leaving 5 bases unmatched. Study results and caveats: Simpson's diversity of CD8+ cells was not significantly different in patients compared with controls.

The clonotype comes from a human donor with aplastic anemia. V usage is TRBV25-1 and J usage is TRBJ1-1, with 9 bases identical to TRBD1. Sequenced input: sorted CD4+, CD8+, or CD8+CD57+ T cells (not recorded which) from PBMCs. Here the CDR3 DNA reads TGTGCCAGCAGCGAGGGGACAGGGATGAACACTGAAGCTTTCTTT. It translates to CASSEGTGMNTEAFF.